Sequencing of this T cell receptor beta chain was carried out in a study of Ad26.COV2.S vaccination and SARS-CoV-2 variants (TCRdb year 2021). About the study as a whole: Vaccine-arm donors came from COV1001, a multicentre, randomized, double-blind, placebo-controlled phase I-IIa trial of Ad26.COV2.S in healthy adults. Ad26.COV2.S was administered intramuscularly at 5 x 10^10 or 1 x 10^11 viral particles, either as a single shot or as two shots given 56 days apart. TCRbeta repertoire sequencing was used to assess the specificity and breadth of SARS-CoV-2-reactive T cell receptors after Ad26.COV2.S vaccination. A total of around 32 samples were included in the TCR-sequenced set, comprising around 19 Ad26.COV2.S vaccine recipients, 5 placebo recipients and 8 SARS-CoV-2 convalescent individuals. Trial participants were randomized into five groups of five, in which low-dose or high-dose Ad26.COV2.S was given once or twice, or placebo was given on both occasions. Throughout the experiments and outcome assessment, investigators stayed blinded to trial group allocation.

Broad study findings and their caveats: It was noted by the authors that total T cell responses may have been underestimated by the TCR breadth and depth analyses. Higher spike-specific TCR breadth was observed in Ad26.COV2.S recipients than in placebo recipients (P = 0.0014). The study was not powered for comparison of responses between vaccine doses or regimens. After vaccination, spike-specific CD8+ and CD4+ T cell responses were reported to show substantial breadth. Comparable non-spike TCR breadth was observed between vaccine and placebo recipients, consistent with only spike being contained in the vaccine.

This clone was seen a few times. Its target antigen remains unknown. Base qualities are not provided; no much larger clone lies one nucleotide away. The immunoSEQ Assay was used to sequence TCRbeta CDR3 regions. After extraction, genomic DNA underwent amplification by bias-controlled multiplex PCR, followed by high-throughput sequencing. The paper's data handling went like this. To quantify the absolute abundance of each unique TCRbeta CDR3 region, sequences were collapsed and filtered. T cell fraction was estimated by normalizing TCRbeta template counts to usable DNA, with usable DNA measured through amplification of reference genes found in all nucleated cells. Repertoire TCRs were annotated as SARS-CoV-2-specific by exact matching of V gene, CDR3 amino acid sequence and J gene to a known reactive TCR set. MIRA supplied the reference SARS-CoV-2 TCR set, which was filtered for enrichment in COVID-19-positive ImmuneCODE repertoires so that public or cross-reactive TCRs were removed. Using the MIRA antigens, annotated TCRs were further analysed by specific ORF or by position within an ORF. Breadth was defined as annotated unique rearrangements over total unique productive rearrangements; depth was the summed frequency of those rearrangements. Group comparisons of TCR breadth used two-sided Wilcoxon rank-sum tests. TCRdb mirrors the immuneACCESS table, restricted to in-frame sequences. Some clones are absent from its copies; in checked studies, under half trace to an unresolved V gene, and the reason for the others is unknown. For V, J and clone size, that table is used; D and trimming come from the DNA. This sample gives roughly 250,000 clones in total; roughly nine tenths of them show up just once. The top ten hold roughly 3% of the sample.

The CDR3, from cysteine to phenylalanine, totals 18 residues. This entry keeps only the CDR3 DNA: 54 bases, framed from base 1. Based on the germline V gene, the CDR1 and CDR2 sequences are MGHRA and YSYEKL. V is reduced by 1 base and J by 0 bases, leaving a spacing of 13 bases between them. Interpreted using the paper, the treatment or condition label stands for: roughly 19 received Ad26.COV2.S at low or high dose, single or two shots; several received placebo; per-sample allocation not given. Repertoires of vaccine and placebo recipients were sequenced from samples collected on day 63 after the first injection. Cohort 1b enrolled roughly 25 adults aged 18-55 years at a single site in Boston, USA, between 29 July and 7 August 2020. Ad26.COV2.S was a replication-incompetent adenovirus type 26 vector that expressed a prefusion-stabilized SARS-CoV-2 spike protein derived from the original Wuhan strain.

The rearranged chain carries TRBV4-1 and TRBJ1-6, with TRBD1 perhaps the D gene, on 6 matching bases. The sequencing used peripheral blood, collected in a trial of Ad26.COV2.S vaccine versus placebo. The receptor's source is a person aged 18-65 years who received the Ad26.COV2.S COVID-19 vaccine or a placebo. The CDR3 region has the sequence CASSQGAGVSSYNSPLHF. The DNA reads as follows: TGCGCCAGCAGCCAAGGGGCAGGGGTTAGCTCCTATAATTCACCCCTCCACTTT.